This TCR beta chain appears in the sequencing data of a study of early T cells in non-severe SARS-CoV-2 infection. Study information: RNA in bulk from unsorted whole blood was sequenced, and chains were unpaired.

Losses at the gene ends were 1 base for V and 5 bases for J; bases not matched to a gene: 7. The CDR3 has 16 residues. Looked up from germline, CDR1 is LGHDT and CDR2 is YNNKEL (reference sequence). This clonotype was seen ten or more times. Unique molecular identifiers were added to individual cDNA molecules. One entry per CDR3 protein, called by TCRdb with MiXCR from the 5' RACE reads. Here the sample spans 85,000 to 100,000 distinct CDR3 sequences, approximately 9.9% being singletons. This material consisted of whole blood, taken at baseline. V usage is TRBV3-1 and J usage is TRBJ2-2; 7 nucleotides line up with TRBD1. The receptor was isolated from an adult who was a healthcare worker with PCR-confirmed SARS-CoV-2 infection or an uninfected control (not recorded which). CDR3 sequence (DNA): TGTGCCAGCAGCCAAGGAAGAAGGGGACAGACCGGGGAGCTGTTTTTT. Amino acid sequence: CASSQGRRGQTGELFF.